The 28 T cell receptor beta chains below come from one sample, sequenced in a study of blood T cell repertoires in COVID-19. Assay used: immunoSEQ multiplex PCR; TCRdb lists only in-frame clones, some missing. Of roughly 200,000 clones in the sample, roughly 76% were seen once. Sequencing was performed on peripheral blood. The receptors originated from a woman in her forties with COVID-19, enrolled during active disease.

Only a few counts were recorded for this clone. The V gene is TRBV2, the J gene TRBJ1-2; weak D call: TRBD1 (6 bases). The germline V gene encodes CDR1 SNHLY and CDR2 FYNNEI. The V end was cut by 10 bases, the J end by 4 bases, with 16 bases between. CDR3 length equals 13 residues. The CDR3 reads CATGVGAAYGYTF. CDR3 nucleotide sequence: TGTGCCACAGGGGTTGGCGCCGCCTATGGCTACACCTTC.

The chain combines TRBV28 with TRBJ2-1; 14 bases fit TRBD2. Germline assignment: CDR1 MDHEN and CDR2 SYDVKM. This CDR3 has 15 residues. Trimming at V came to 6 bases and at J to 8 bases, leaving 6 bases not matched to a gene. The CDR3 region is CASSLGTSGRHEQFF. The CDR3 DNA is TGTGCCAGCAGCCTAGGGACTAGCGGGAGACATGAGCAGTTCTTC.

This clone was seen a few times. Here the CDR3 DNA reads TGTGCCAGCAGGGAGGGTGGGCAGCCCCAGCATTTT. As protein: CASREGGQPQHF. The chain joins TRBV28 to TRBJ1-5; no firm D call. V was trimmed by 6 bases and J by 7 bases, leaving 10 bases between them. The CDR3 spans 12 residues. Germline V gene data show CDR1 as MDHEN and CDR2 as SYDVKM.

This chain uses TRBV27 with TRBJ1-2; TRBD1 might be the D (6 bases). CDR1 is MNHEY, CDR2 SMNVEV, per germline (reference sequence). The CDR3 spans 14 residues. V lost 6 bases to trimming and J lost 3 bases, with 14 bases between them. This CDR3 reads CASRGGGRYYGYTF. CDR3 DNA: TGTGCCAGCAGGGGCGGGGGGCGGTACTATGGCTACACCTTC.

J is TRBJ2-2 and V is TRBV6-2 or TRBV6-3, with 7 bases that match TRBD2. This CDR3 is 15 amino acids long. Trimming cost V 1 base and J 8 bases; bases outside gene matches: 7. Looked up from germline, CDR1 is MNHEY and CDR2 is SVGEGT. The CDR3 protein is CASSYWASGLGELFF. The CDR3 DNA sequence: TGTGCCAGCAGTTACTGGGCTAGCGGCTTGGGGGAGCTGTTTTTT.

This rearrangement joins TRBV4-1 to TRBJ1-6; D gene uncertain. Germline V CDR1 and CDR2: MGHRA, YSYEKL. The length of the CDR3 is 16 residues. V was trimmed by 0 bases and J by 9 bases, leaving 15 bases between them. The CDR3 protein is CASSQDPRGFGSPLHF. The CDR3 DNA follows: TGCGCCAGCAGCCAAGATCCACGAGGGTTCGGTTCACCCCTCCACTTT.

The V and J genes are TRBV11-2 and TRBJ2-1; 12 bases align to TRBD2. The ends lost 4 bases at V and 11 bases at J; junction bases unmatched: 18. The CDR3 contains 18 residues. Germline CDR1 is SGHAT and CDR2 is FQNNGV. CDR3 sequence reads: CASSSSLLAGGPLGKQFF. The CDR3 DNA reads TGTGCCAGCAGCTCCAGCTTACTAGCGGGGGGTCCTTTGGGGAAGCAGTTCTTC.

CDR3 in amino acids: CASSYDRGVSETQYF. The CDR3 DNA is TGTGCCAGCAGTTACGACAGGGGGGTCTCGGAGACCCAGTACTTC. V is TRBV6-2 or TRBV6-3 and J is TRBJ2-5; 9 bases are shared with TRBD1. Germline V gene sequence: CDR1 MNHEY, CDR2 SVGEGT. J was trimmed by 5 bases and V by 2 bases; bases with no gene match: 6. CDR3 size: 15 residues.

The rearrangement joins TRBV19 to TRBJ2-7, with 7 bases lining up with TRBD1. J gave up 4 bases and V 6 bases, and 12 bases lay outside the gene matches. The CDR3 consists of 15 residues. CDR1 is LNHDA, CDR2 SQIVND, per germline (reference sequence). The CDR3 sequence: CASSPSPGQLYEQYV. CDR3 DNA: TGTGCCAGTAGCCCATCTCCGGGACAGCTATACGAGCAGTACGTC.

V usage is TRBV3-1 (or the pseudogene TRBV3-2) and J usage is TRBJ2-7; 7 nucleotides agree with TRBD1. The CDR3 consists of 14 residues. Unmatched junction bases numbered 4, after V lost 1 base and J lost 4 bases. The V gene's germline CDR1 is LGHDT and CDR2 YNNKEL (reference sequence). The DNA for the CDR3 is TGTGCCAGCAGCCAAGGACCACAGGGGTACGAGCAGTACTTC. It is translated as CASSQGPQGYEQYF.

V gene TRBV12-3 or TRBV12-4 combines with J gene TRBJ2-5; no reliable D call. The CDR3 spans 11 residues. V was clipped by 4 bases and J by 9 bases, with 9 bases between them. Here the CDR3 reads CASSSTRAQYF. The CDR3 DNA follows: TGTGCCAGCAGTTCTACCCGGGCCCAGTACTTC.

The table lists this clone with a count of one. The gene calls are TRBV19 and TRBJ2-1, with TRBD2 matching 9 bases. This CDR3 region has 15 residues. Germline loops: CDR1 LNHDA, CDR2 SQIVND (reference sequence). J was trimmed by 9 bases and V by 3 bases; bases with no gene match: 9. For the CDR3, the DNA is TGTGCCAGTAGTATGTTGGCGGGAGGGCCAGGTGAGCAGTTCTTC. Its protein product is CASSMLAGGPGEQFF.

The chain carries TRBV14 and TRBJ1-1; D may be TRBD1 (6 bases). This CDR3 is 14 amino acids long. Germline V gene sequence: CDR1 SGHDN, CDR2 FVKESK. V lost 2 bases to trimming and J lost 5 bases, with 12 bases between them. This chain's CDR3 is CASSQTGMGTEAFF. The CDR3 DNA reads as TGTGCCAGCAGCCAAACAGGGATGGGTACTGAAGCTTTCTTT.

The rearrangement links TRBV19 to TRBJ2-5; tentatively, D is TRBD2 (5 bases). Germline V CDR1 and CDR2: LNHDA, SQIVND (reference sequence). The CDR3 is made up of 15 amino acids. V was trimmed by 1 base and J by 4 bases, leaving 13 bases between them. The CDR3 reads CASSIGAATGETQYF. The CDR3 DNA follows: TGTGCCAGTAGTATAGGAGCGGCCACGGGAGAGACCCAGTACTTC.

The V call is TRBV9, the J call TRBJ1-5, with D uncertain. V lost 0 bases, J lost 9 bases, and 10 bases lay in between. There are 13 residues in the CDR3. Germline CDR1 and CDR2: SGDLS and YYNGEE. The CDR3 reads CASSVEPAGPQHF. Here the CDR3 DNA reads TGTGCCAGCAGCGTAGAACCCGCCGGGCCCCAGCATTTT.

The CDR3 is CATSRYGLAGGRTDTQYF. In DNA form, the CDR3 reads TGTGCCACCAGCAGGTATGGACTAGCGGGAGGGCGAACAGATACGCAGTATTTT. This chain links TRBV15 with TRBJ2-3; 15 nucleotides line up with TRBD2. CDR3 length: 18 residues. The J segment lost 3 bases and the V segment lost 3 bases, leaving 7 bases of the junction unmatched. Per germline, CDR1 LNHNV and CDR2 YYDKDF (reference sequence).

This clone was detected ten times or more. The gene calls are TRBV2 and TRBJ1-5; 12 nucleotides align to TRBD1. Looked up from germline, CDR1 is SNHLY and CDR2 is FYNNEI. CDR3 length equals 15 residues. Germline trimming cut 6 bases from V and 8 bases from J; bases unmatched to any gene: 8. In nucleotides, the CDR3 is TGTGCCAGCAGCCGGGACAGGGGGCGGGCGGAGCCCCAGCATTTT. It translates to CASSRDRGRAEPQHF.

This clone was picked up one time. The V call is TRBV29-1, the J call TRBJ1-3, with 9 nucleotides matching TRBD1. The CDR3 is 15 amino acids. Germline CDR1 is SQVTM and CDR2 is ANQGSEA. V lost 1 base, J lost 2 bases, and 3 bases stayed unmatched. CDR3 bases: TGCAGCGTTGAAGGGGGACAGGGTGCTGGAAACACCATATATTTT. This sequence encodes CSVEGGQGAGNTIYF.

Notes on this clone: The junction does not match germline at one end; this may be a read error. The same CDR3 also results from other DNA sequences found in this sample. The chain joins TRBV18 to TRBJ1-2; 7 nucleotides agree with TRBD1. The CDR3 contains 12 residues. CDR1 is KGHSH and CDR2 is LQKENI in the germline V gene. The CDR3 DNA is TGTGCTAGCTCACCTCAGGGGGACGGCTACACCTTC. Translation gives CASSPQGDGYTF. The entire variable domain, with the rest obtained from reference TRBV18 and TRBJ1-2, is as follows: NAGVMQNPRHLVRRRGQEARLRCSPMKGHSHVYWYRQLPEEGLKFMVYLQKENIIDESGMPKERFSAEFPKEGPSILRIQQVVRGDSAAYFCASSPQGDGYTFGSGTRLTVV.

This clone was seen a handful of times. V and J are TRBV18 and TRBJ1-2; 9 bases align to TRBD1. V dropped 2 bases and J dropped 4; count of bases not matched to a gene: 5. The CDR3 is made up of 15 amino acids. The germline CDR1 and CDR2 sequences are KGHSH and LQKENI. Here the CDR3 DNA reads TGTGCCAGCTCACCAGGGACAGGGAGATTCTATGGCTACACCTTC. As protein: CASSPGTGRFYGYTF. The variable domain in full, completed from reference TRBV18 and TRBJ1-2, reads NAGVMQNPRHLVRRRGQEARLRCSPMKGHSHVYWYRQLPEEGLKFMVYLQKENIIDESGMPKERFSAEFPKEGPSILRIQQVVRGDSAAYFCASSPGTGRFYGYTFGSGTRLTVV.

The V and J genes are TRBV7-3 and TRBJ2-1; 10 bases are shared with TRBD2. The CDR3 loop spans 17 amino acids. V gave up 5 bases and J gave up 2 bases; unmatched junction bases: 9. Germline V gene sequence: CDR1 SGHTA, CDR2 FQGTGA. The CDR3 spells CASSPRGAGGPYNEQFF. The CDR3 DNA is TGTGCCAGCAGCCCCAGGGGAGCGGGAGGGCCCTACAATGAGCAGTTCTTC.

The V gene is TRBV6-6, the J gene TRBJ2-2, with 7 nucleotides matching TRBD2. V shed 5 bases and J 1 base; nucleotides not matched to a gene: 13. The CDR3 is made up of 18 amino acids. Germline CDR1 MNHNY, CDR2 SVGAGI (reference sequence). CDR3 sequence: CASSRLAWGGENTGELFF. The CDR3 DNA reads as TGTGCCAGCAGTCGACTAGCCTGGGGCGGGGAGAACACCGGGGAGCTGTTTTTT.

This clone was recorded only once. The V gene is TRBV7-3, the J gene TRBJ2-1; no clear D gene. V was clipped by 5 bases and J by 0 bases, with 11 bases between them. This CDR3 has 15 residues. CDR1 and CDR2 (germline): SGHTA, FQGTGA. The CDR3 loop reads CASSPSASSYNEQFF. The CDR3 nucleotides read TGTGCCAGCAGCCCGAGCGCCAGCTCCTACAATGAGCAGTTCTTC. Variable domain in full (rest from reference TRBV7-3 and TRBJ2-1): GAGVSQTPSNKVTEKGKYVELRCDPISGHTALYWYRQSLGQGPEFLIYFQGTGAADDSGLPNDRFFAVRPEGSVSTLKIQRTERGDSAVYLCASSPSASSYNEQFFGPGTRLTVL.

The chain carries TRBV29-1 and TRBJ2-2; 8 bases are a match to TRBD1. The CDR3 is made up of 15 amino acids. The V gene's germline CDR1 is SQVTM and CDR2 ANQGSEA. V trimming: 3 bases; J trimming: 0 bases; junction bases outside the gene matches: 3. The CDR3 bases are TGCAGCGTTGATGGGACAGGAGCGAACACCGGGGAGCTGTTTTTT. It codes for CSVDGTGANTGELFF.

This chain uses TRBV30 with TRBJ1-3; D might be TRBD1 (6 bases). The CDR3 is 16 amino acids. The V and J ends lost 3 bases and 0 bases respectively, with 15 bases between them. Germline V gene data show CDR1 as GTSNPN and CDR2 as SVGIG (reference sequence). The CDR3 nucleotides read TGTGCCTGGAGCCCGCTTAGGGGGACCTCTGGAAACACCATATATTTT. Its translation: CAWSPLRGTSGNTIYF.

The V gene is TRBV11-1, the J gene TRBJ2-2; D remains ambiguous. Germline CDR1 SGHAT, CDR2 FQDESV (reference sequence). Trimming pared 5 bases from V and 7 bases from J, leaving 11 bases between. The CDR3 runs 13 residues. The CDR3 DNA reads TGTGCCAGCAGCCGTGCGGTCATCGGGGAGCTGTTTTTT. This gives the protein CASSRAVIGELFF.

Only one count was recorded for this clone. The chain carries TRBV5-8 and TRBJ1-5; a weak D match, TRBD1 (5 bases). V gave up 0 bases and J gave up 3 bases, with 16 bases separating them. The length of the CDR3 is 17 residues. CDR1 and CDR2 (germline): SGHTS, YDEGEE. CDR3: CASSLALWGGINQPQHF. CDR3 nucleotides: TGTGCCAGCAGCTTGGCTCTTTGGGGGGGGATCAATCAGCCCCAGCATTTT.

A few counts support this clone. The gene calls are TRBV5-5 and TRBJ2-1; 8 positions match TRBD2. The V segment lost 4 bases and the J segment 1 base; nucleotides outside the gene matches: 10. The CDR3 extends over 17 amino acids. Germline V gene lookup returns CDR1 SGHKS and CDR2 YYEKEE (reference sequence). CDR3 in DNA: TGTGCCAGCAGCCCTACTAGCGGCAAAAGGTCCTACAATGAGCAGTTCTTC. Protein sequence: CASSPTSGKRSYNEQFF.